A single TCR beta chain is shown here with its context. This sample was included in a study of blood T cell repertoires in COVID-19. The CDR3 has 16 residues. Deletions cut 7 bases from V and 1 base from J, with 20 bases between. CDR1 SNHLY and CDR2 FYNNEI come from the germline V gene. The method was immunoSEQ multiplex PCR; TCRdb's version includes in-frame clones alone and lacks a portion of them. The top ten hold 0.72% of the sample, which has about 210,000 clones, approximately 91% seen once. V gene TRBV2 combines with J gene TRBJ2-7, with D possibly TRBD2 on 6 matching bases. Material for sequencing was peripheral blood. This TCR came from a man aged 40-49 years with acute or convalescent COVID-19. CDR3 DNA: TGTGCCAGCACCCAAGAGGCGGGGCTTGTGTCCTACGAGCAGTACTTC. Translated: CASTQEAGLVSYEQYF. The full variable domain, in which reference TRBV2 and TRBJ2-7 provide the parts outside the CDR3, is EPEVTQTPSHQVTQMGQEVILRCVPISNHLYFYWYRQILGQKVEFLVSFYNNEISEKSEIFDDQFSVERPDGSNFTLKIRSTKLEDSAMYFCASTQEAGLVSYEQYFGPGTRLTVT.